This T cell receptor (beta chain) stems from a study of shared clonotypes between healthy human individuals. Background on the study: The study used three CD4 naive, three CD4 memory, two CD8 naive and one CD8 memory plate per donor.

Of note for this clone: Its antigen remains unknown.

There were only Caucasian adults among the donors, and all lived in Nashville, Tennessee. Findings and caveats of the study: Sequencing depth was a factor that was expected to affect clonotype sharing among donors.

Generated by immunoSEQ multiplex PCR, the TCRdb table keeps only in-frame clones and is missing some. Of 2 million to 2.5 million clones detected, 85% to 95% appear once; the ten largest clones hold roughly 0.36%. The TCR sequence derives from a man between 18 and 35 years old in good health. Some clones in this sample may be carry-over from other donors' samples. Sample: naive CD4+ T cells from PBMCs. The subset denotes: CD45RA+ positively selected.

The CDR3 coding sequence is TGTGCCAGTTCGGCGGGACAGATGGAGACCCAGTACTTC. Protein: CASSAGQMETQYF. The chain combines TRBV7-3 with TRBJ2-5; tentative D call: TRBD1 (7 bases). The CDR3 spans 13 residues. Trimming left V 9 bases short and J 5 bases short, with 16 bases between. Germline CDR1 SGHTA, CDR2 FQGTGA.